This T cell receptor (beta chain) is drawn from a study of blood T cell repertoires in COVID-19. In the study overall: PBMCs, B-cell-depleted T cells, or T cells provided the cDNA or gDNA that made up the material.

Sequencing was performed with immunoSEQ multiplex PCR; in TCRdb, only in-frame clones are kept and a portion is missing. The sample yields under 75,000 clones, roughly 72% seen once. This receptor was obtained from a woman between 70 and 85 years old with COVID-19, enrolled during active disease. The material sequenced was peripheral blood.

The CDR3 loop reads CASRRGNQETQYF. In nucleotides, the CDR3 is TGTGCCAGCAGACGGGGAAACCAAGAGACCCAGTACTTC. The chain is built from TRBV11-3 and TRBJ2-5; a possible D gene is TRBD2 (5 bases). The CDR3 has 13 residues. Trimming took off 6 bases at V and 0 bases at J, with 8 bases between the two ends. Looked up from germline, CDR1 is SGHNT and CDR2 is YENEEA.